The 20 T cell receptor beta chains presented below share a single source sample, sequenced in a study of metastatic and nonmetastatic thyroid tumors. Thyroid surgery was preceded by no treatment in any patient. TCRdb called clones again from the PCR reads with MiXCR. The sample carries 13,000 to 15,000 clones, about a quarter recorded once. The sample comprised tumor tissue. These receptors all come from a female donor with papillary thyroid cancer or a benign thyroid nodule (not recorded which). Some clones in this sample may be carry-over from other donors' samples.

The chain uses TRBV7-9 and TRBJ1-6; D not certain. Trimming stripped 5 bases from V and 7 bases from J, with 12 bases between. This CDR3 spans 14 amino acids. The germline gives CDR1 SEHNR, CDR2 FQNEAQ (reference sequence). CDR3 nucleotide sequence: TGTGCCAGCAGCATAGGGTCCTTAAATTCACCCCTCCACTTT. It is translated as CASSIGSLNSPLHF. Looking up the rest from reference TRBV7-9 and TRBJ1-6 gives the full variable domain: DTGVSQNPRHKITKRGQNVTFRCDPISEHNRLYWYRQTLGQGPEFLTYFQNEAQLEKSRLLSDRFSAERPKGSFSTLEIQRTEQGDSAMYLCASSIGSLNSPLHFGNGTRLTVT.

Only a few counts were recorded for this clone. The junction shows a germline mismatch at one end, possibly a read error. The chain employs TRBV28 and TRBJ2-2, with D possibly TRBD1 on 5 matching bases. The CDR3 length is 11 residues. The germline CDR1 and CDR2 sequences are MDHEN and SYDVKM. CDR3: CASRDTVELFF. The DNA for the CDR3 is TGTGCCAGCAGGGACACCGTGGAGCTGTTTTTT.

The chain links TRBV5-4 to TRBJ2-5; no firm D call. The ends were cut back, 4 bases at V and 6 bases at J, with 19 bases in the middle. Looked up from germline, CDR1 is SGHNT and CDR2 is YYREEE (reference sequence). CDR3 length equals 15 residues. The CDR3 nucleotides read TGTGCCAGCAGCCGGTGGGGTCCCCAGCAGAAGACCCAGTACTTC. Amino acids: CASSRWGPQQKTQYF.

CDR3 bases: TGCGCCAGCAGCCAACCTGGAGGCATACAGTATTTT. Translated, it gives CASSQPGGIQYF. The genes are TRBV4-1 and TRBJ2-3; possible D gene TRBD2, 5 bases. This CDR3 comprises 12 residues. The germline V gene encodes CDR1 MGHRA and CDR2 YSYEKL. The V end lost 2 bases, the J end lost 12 bases, and 12 bases lay between the germline ends.

V and J are TRBV9 and TRBJ2-7; either TRBD1 or TRBD2 may fit D (6 bases each). Germline CDR1 SGDLS, CDR2 YYNGEE. Trimming stripped 3 bases from V and 2 bases from J, with 12 bases between. This CDR3 comprises 14 residues. In DNA form, the CDR3 reads TGTGCCAGCAGCGGCGTAGGGGGGACCTACGAGCAGTACTTC. Encoded protein: CASSGVGGTYEQYF. The full variable domain, rest sourced from reference TRBV9 and TRBJ2-7, is DSGVTQTPKHLITATGQRVTLRCSPRSGDLSVYWYQQSLDQGLQFLIQYYNGEERAKGNILERFSAQQFPDLHSELNLSSLELGDSALYFCASSGVGGTYEQYFGPGTRLTVT.

The chain is built from TRBV7-9 and TRBJ1-2; no clear D gene. V lost 1 base to trimming and J lost 3 bases, with 12 bases between them. CDR1 is SEHNR and CDR2 is FQNEAQ in the germline V gene (reference sequence). The CDR3 is made up of 15 amino acids. In nucleotides, the CDR3 is TGTGCCAGCAGCTTAGGGGATGGGAGAGACTATGGCTACACCTTC. Translated, it gives CASSLGDGRDYGYTF.

The chain employs TRBV14 and TRBJ1-2; 8 positions match TRBD1. The CDR3 runs 12 residues. From germline, CDR1 is SGHDN and CDR2 FVKESK. The J segment lost 7 bases and the V segment lost 3 bases, leaving 1 base of the junction unmatched. This CDR3 is CASSQDRVGYTF. CDR3 nucleotide sequence: TGTGCCAGCAGCCAGGACAGGGTTGGCTACACCTTC.

By share, this clone counts as medium-sized. The V call is TRBV6-1, the J call TRBJ2-2, with TRBD2 matching 10 bases. This CDR3 region has 15 residues. The V and J ends lost 5 bases and 8 bases, in that order; junction bases with no gene match: 8. CDR1 and CDR2 (germline): MNHNS, SASEGT. This CDR3 is CASSRVAGGSGELFF. The DNA of the CDR3 is TGTGCCAGCAGTAGGGTAGCGGGAGGATCGGGGGAGCTGTTTTTT.

This chain links TRBV13 with TRBJ1-2; a weak D match, TRBD1 (6 bases). The length of the CDR3 is 15 residues. Per germline, CDR1 PRHDT and CDR2 FYEKMQ (reference sequence). V lost 2 bases and J lost 7, with 17 bases in between. The CDR3 loop is CASSLRGEIRGGYTF. CDR3 nucleotide sequence: TGTGCCAGCAGCTTAAGGGGGGAGATTCGCGGTGGCTACACCTTC.

Relative to its sample, this clone is medium-sized. The V call is TRBV12-3 or TRBV12-4, the J call TRBJ2-7, with D possibly matching TRBD1 (5 bases). Trimming removed 3 bases from V and 7 bases from J, with 13 bases in between. This CDR3 is built from 13 residues. In DNA form, the CDR3 reads TGTGCCAGCAGTTTCGTGGGGCTAAGGGAGCAGTACTTC. Translated, it gives CASSFVGLREQYF.

This clone was counted only a few times. The rearrangement links TRBV6-2 or TRBV6-3 to TRBJ1-5; D is undetermined. Germline-derived CDR1 and CDR2 are MNHEY and SVGEGT. The CDR3 has 14 residues. Trimming left V 5 bases short and J 0 bases short, with 8 bases between. This CDR3 reads CASSEDYSNQPQHF. CDR3 nucleotides: TGTGCCAGCAGTGAGGACTATAGCAATCAGCCCCAGCATTTT.

This clone was detected ten times or more. The rearrangement uses TRBV7-2 and TRBJ2-7; 8 bases agree with TRBD2. CDR3 size: 15 residues. The junction had 5 bases not matched to a gene; V was cut back by 1 base and J by 3 bases. Germline CDR1 reads SGHTA; CDR2 reads FQGNSA. The CDR3, as DNA: TGTGCCAGCAGCTTAGTGGCTAGCGGGTACTACGAGCAGTACTTC. This codes for CASSLVASGYYEQYF.

Judged by abundance, this clone is medium-sized (0.01 to 0.1%). This chain links TRBV11-1 with TRBJ2-7; 11 nucleotides match TRBD1. V dropped 1 base and J dropped 5; count of bases not matched to a gene: 4. Germline lookup yields CDR1 SGHAT and CDR2 FQDESV (reference sequence). The CDR3 is 15 amino acids. Written as DNA, the CDR3 is TGTGCCAGCAGCTTAGGAGGGACAGGGGGTGACGAGCAGTACTTC. Its translation is CASSLGGTGGDEQYF.

The CDR3 region has the DNA TGTGCCAGCAGCCAGCTAGCGGGGGAAGACGAGCAGTACTTC. Its protein is CASSQLAGEDEQYF. The V call is TRBV11-2, the J call TRBJ2-7, with 10 bases matching TRBD2. V dropped 5 bases and J dropped 5; count of bases not matched to a gene: 6. Germline assignment: CDR1 SGHAT and CDR2 FQNNGV. The CDR3 sequence is 14 residues long. Based on the CDR3 plus reference TRBV11-2 and TRBJ2-7, the full variable domain is EAGVAQSPRYKIIEKRQSVAFWCNPISGHATLYWYQQILGQGPKLLIQFQNNGVVDDSQLPKDRFSAERLKGVDSTLKIQPAKLEDSAVYLCASSQLAGEDEQYFGPGTRLTVT.

The chain has TRBV27 and TRBJ2-2; 8 positions agree with TRBD1. Germline V lookup: CDR1 MNHEY, CDR2 SMNVEV (reference sequence). The CDR3 runs 17 residues. J lost 9 bases, V lost 7 bases, and 19 bases had no gene match. The CDR3 loop reads CASTVGPTGVKFRELFF. In nucleotides, the CDR3 is TGTGCCAGCACCGTTGGGCCGACAGGGGTGAAATTCCGGGAGCTGTTTTTT.

V gene TRBV11-1 combines with J gene TRBJ2-1, with 11 bases aligning to TRBD2. This CDR3 region has 16 residues. The junction had 10 bases not matched to a gene; V was cut back by 5 bases and J by 7 bases. Germline assignment: CDR1 SGHAT and CDR2 FQDESV (reference sequence). CDR3 sequence (DNA): TGTGCCAGCAGCCCAACTAGCGGGAGAGGTAAGAATGAGCAGTTCTTC. As protein: CASSPTSGRGKNEQFF.

Turning to this clone: Relative to the germline gene, one junction end is altered; a read error may explain this. The chain is built from TRBV5-6 and TRBJ2-7; D could derive from TRBD1 or TRBD2 (5 bases each). CDR3 length equals 14 residues. Germline CDR1 reads SGHDT; CDR2 reads YYEEEE. The CDR3 spells CASSLGESSYEQYF. As DNA, the CDR3 is TGTGCCAGCAGTTTGGGGGAAAGCTCCTACGAGCAGTACTTC. Supplemented by reference TRBV5-6 and TRBJ2-7, the full variable domain reads DAGVTQSPTHLIKTRGQQVTLRCSPKSGHDTVSWYQQALGQGPQFIFQYYEEEERQRGNFPDRFSGHQFPNYSSELNVNALLLGDSALYLCASSLGESSYEQYFGPGTRLTVT.

In its sample, this clone ranks as medium-sized. The chain has TRBV28 and TRBJ1-5; 7 bases map to TRBD1. Germline V lookup: CDR1 MDHEN, CDR2 SYDVKM. The length of the CDR3 is 15 residues. The J segment lost 2 bases and the V segment lost 6 bases, leaving 7 bases of the junction unmatched. CDR3 DNA sequence: TGTGCCAGCAGCTTAGGGGGCTGGGGCAATCAGCCCCAGCATTTT. Translated, it gives CASSLGGWGNQPQHF. Drawing the rest from reference TRBV28 and TRBJ1-5, the complete variable domain is DVKVTQSSRYLVKRTGEKVFLECVQDMDHENMFWYRQDPGLGLRLIYFSYDVKMKEKGDIPEGYSVSREKKERFSLILESASTNQTSMYLCASSLGGWGNQPQHFGDGTRLSIL.

There are many counts of this clone. This chain connects TRBV14 to TRBJ1-1; D is uncertain. The CDR3 has 13 amino acids. From germline, CDR1 is SGHDN and CDR2 FVKESK. Between the trimmed V and J ends, which lost 4 bases and 1 base, there was a span of 7 bases. CDR3 sequence reads: CASSRTENTEAFF. For the CDR3, the DNA is TGTGCCAGCAGCCGGACCGAGAACACTGAAGCTTTCTTT.

The table lists this clone with a few counts. The chain links TRBV2 to TRBJ2-2; 9 bases are shared with TRBD2. The germline CDR1 and CDR2 sequences are SNHLY and FYNNEI. J gave up 4 bases and V 7 bases, and 7 bases lay outside the gene matches. The CDR3 extends over 15 amino acids. The DNA for the CDR3 is TGTGCCAGCATAACGGGACTAGCTACCACCGGGGAGCTGTTTTTT. Encoded protein: CASITGLATTGELFF.